Presented here are 16 T cell receptor beta chains from one specimen sequenced in a study of cytomegalovirus exposure and HLA in healthy donors. Sequencing was performed with immunoSEQ multiplex PCR; in TCRdb, only in-frame clones are kept and a portion is missing. In the table there are over 85,000 clones, less than 95% of which are singletons. Source material: PBMCs. The receptor source for this set is a woman under 30 in good health and CMV-seronegative.

This chain uses TRBV28 with TRBJ1-5; D is uncertain. Germline CDR1 and CDR2: MDHEN and SYDVKM. The CDR3 runs 12 residues. V shed 6 bases and J shed 9 bases, with 12 bases lying between them. CDR3 amino acids: CASSTFTTPQHF. The CDR3 DNA follows: TGTGCCAGCAGCACATTTACCACGCCCCAGCATTTT.

The chain is built from TRBV2 and TRBJ2-2; the D is unclear. The CDR3 runs to 11 residues. Germline CDR1 is SNHLY and CDR2 is FYNNEI. V was shortened by 9 bases and J by 3 bases, with 5 bases between the two germline ends. The CDR3: CARADTGELFF. The CDR3, as DNA: TGTGCCAGGGCAGACACCGGGGAGCTGTTTTTT.

This clone was recorded only once. This chain joins TRBV5-1 and TRBJ2-1; perhaps TRBD2 as D (6 bases). The CDR3 runs 15 residues. V dropped 4 bases and J dropped 4 bases, with 15 bases sitting between them. Germline CDR1 SGHRS, CDR2 YFSETQ. The CDR3 protein is CASSPLGTLYNEQFF. Written as DNA, the CDR3 is TGCGCCAGCAGCCCTTTGGGGACTTTATACAATGAGCAGTTCTTC.

V usage is TRBV25-1 and J usage is TRBJ1-5, with D tentatively TRBD1 (5 bases). Germline loops: CDR1 MGHDK, CDR2 SYGVNS. The germline V and J ends were trimmed by 2 bases and 6 bases, with 11 bases remaining between them. The CDR3 runs to 14 residues. CDR3 coding DNA: TGTGCCAGCAGTGAAGCAGGGTCATCTCAGCCCCAGCATTTT. Translating it yields CASSEAGSSQPQHF. Full variable domain (remainder filled in from reference TRBV25-1 and TRBJ1-5): EADIYQTPRYLVIGTGKKITLECSQTMGHDKMYWYQQDPGMELHLIHYSYGVNSTEKGDLSSESTVSRIRTEHFPLTLESARPSHTSQYLCASSEAGSSQPQHFGDGTRLSIL.

The J gene is TRBJ2-1, the V gene TRBV7-2, with a tentative D call TRBD1 (5 bases). The CDR3 runs 14 residues. V gave up 2 bases and J gave up 8 bases, with 13 bases separating them. Germline CDR1 and CDR2: SGHTA and FQGNSA. CDR3 nucleotide sequence: TGTGCCAGCAGCTTAAGCCCCAGGGCCGATGAGCAGTTCTTC. Translating it yields CASSLSPRADEQFF.

The chain is built from TRBV19 and TRBJ2-1; a possible D gene is TRBD2 (6 bases). The germline V gene has CDR1 LNHDA and CDR2 SQIVND (reference sequence). There are 14 residues in the CDR3. V was cut by 3 bases and J by 12 bases, with 18 bases left in between. Here the CDR3 DNA reads TGTGCCAGTAGTATCCCTAGCGATACGGTGTCGCAGTTCTTC. Residues: CASSIPSDTVSQFF. Complete variable domain (other parts from reference TRBV19 and TRBJ2-1): DGGITQSPKYLFRKEGQNVTLSCEQNLNHDAMYWYRQDPGQGLRLIYYSQIVNDFQKGDIAEGYSVSREKKESFPLTVTSAQKNPTAFYLCASSIPSDTVSQFFGPGTRLTVL.

The rearrangement uses TRBV27 and TRBJ2-7, with a tentative D call TRBD1 (7 bases). Germline-derived CDR1 and CDR2 are MNHEY and SMNVEV (reference sequence). Trimming cost V 5 bases and J 1 base, with 15 bases left between them. The CDR3 sequence is 15 residues long. The CDR3 is CASSPRQGGSYEQYF. The CDR3 nucleotides are TGTGCCAGCAGTCCCCGGCAGGGGGGATCCTACGAGCAGTACTTC.

A single count supports this clone. The V call is TRBV2, the J call TRBJ2-5; possible D gene TRBD2, 6 bases. The CDR3 extends over 16 amino acids. With 4 bases removed from V and 2 bases from J, the gap between germline ends came to 17 bases. Germline V lookup: CDR1 SNHLY, CDR2 FYNNEI. The CDR3 coding sequence is TGTGCCAGCAGTGCGGTAATAGGGACTCTTCAAGAGACCCAGTACTTC. This translates into CASSAVIGTLQETQYF.

This clone has just one count. The rearrangement joins TRBV19 to TRBJ1-5; D call uncertain. Germline CDR1 and CDR2: LNHDA and SQIVND (reference sequence). The length of the CDR3 is 18 residues. The V end lost 1 base, the J end lost 0 bases, and 16 bases lay between the germline ends. The CDR3 coding sequence is TGTGCCAGTAGTATAGCCCCGTTAAGAGGGTATAGCAATCAGCCCCAGCATTTT. It specifies CASSIAPLRGYSNQPQHF.

The chain uses TRBV29-1 and TRBJ1-2; D gene ambiguous. This CDR3 has 12 amino acids. The V gene's germline CDR1 is SQVTM and CDR2 ANQGSEA. V was cut by 4 bases and J by 4 bases, with 10 bases left in between. The CDR3 sequence is CSVGRESYGYTF. Written as DNA, the CDR3 is TGCAGCGTTGGTAGGGAGAGCTATGGCTACACCTTC.

The rearrangement uses TRBV7-9 and TRBJ2-7, with D possibly matching TRBD1 (5 bases). This CDR3 region has 13 residues. Germline loops: CDR1 SEHNR, CDR2 FQNEAQ (reference sequence). Trimming stripped 5 bases from V and 3 bases from J, with 11 bases between. The CDR3 DNA sequence: TGTGCCAGCAGCGGACGACAGTACTACGAGCAGTACTTC. The encoded protein is CASSGRQYYEQYF.

This chain joins TRBV27 and TRBJ2-3, with D possibly TRBD2 on 7 matching bases. The V end was cut by 6 bases, the J end by 4 bases, with 14 bases between. Germline values: CDR1 MNHEY, CDR2 SMNVEV (reference sequence). The CDR3 is 14 residues long. CDR3: CASRKRGAADTQYF. For the CDR3, the DNA is TGTGCCAGCAGAAAACGGGGGGCAGCAGATACGCAGTATTTT.

The chain combines TRBV10-2 with TRBJ2-7, with a weak D call TRBD2 (6 bases). There are 15 residues in the CDR3. Between the trimmed V and J ends, which lost 8 bases and 3 bases, there was a span of 20 bases. CDR1 and CDR2 from the germline V gene are WSHSY and SAAADI. CDR3 residues: CASQPLAGQGYEQYF. The CDR3 DNA follows: TGCGCCAGCCAACCTCTGGCGGGGCAGGGCTACGAGCAGTACTTC.

This clone was seen just once. This chain joins TRBV30 and TRBJ1-2; 9 positions agree with TRBD1. Unmatched junction bases numbered 10, after V lost 4 bases and J lost 4 bases. The CDR3 is made up of 15 amino acids. CDR1 and CDR2 from the germline V gene are GTSNPN and SVGIG (reference sequence). The CDR3: CAWNKRTGAPYGYTF. As DNA, the CDR3 is TGTGCCTGGAACAAAAGGACAGGGGCACCCTATGGCTACACCTTC. Full variable domain (missing parts from reference TRBV30 and TRBJ1-2): SQTIHQWPATLVQPVGSPLSLECTVEGTSNPNLYWYRQAAGRGLQLLFYSVGIGQISSEVPQNLSASRPQDRQFILSSKKLLLSDSGFYLCAWNKRTGAPYGYTFGSGTRLTVV.

CDR3 sequence (DNA): TGTGCCAAGCGGACTAGCGAGACCTACGAGCAGTACTTC. Amino acids: CAKRTSETYEQYF. This chain connects TRBV6-6 to TRBJ2-7; 9 bases fit TRBD2. V was pared by 10 bases and J by 2 bases, with 6 bases of the junction left unmatched. There are 13 residues in the CDR3. CDR1 is MNHNY and CDR2 is SVGAGI in the germline V gene (reference sequence).

The chain couples TRBV19 to TRBJ1-1, with D unresolved. The CDR3 length is 14 residues. Trimming took 0 bases from V and 5 from J, leaving 10 bases between them. CDR1 and CDR2 (germline): LNHDA, SQIVND (reference sequence). CDR3 region: CASSIDTQLTEAFF. As DNA, the CDR3 is TGTGCCAGTAGTATAGATACACAATTAACTGAAGCTTTCTTT.